The clone carrying this T cell receptor beta chain was seen only once. The sample is drawn from a study of blood T cell repertoires in COVID-19. Background on the study: Italy, Spain and the United States were the sources of the convalescent and acute COVID-19 samples. PBMCs, B-cell-depleted T cells, or T cells were the source of the cDNA or gDNA that made up the material.

The authors' processing: Reference gene primer amplification yielded estimated nucleated cell counts. Measured with immunoSEQ multiplex PCR; TCRdb has only the in-frame clones, and not every one. V and J calls and clone size follow that table, whereas D and trimming were derived from the DNA. The profile shows about 400,000 clones, roughly nine tenths of them singletons. The CDR3 is 15 residues long. Trimming at V came to 3 bases and at J to 4 bases, leaving 6 bases not matched to a gene. The V gene's germline CDR1 is SGHTA and CDR2 FQGNSA. The TCR originated in a middle-aged man with acute or convalescent COVID-19. The genes are TRBV7-2 and TRBJ2-7, with 10 bases fitting TRBD1. The sample comprised peripheral blood. CDR3 region: CASSLVGQGIYEQYF. In DNA, the CDR3 is TGTGCCAGCAGCTTGGTGGGACAGGGGATATACGAGCAGTACTTC.